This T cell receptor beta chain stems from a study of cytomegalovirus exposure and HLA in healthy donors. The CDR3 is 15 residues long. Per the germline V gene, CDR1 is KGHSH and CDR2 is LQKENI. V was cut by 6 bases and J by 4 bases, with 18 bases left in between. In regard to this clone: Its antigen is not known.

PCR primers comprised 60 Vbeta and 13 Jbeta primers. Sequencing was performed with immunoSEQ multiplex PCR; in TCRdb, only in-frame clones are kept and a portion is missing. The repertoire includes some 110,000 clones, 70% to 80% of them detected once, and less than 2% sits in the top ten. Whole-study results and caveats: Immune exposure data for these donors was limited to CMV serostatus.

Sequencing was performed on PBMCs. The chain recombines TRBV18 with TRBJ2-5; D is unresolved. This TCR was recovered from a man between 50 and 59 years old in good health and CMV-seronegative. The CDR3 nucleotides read TGTGCCAGCTCCCGTAGTCGTCAAGAGATAGAGACCCAGTACTTC. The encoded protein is CASSRSRQEIETQYF. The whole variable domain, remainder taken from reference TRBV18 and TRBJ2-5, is NAGVMQNPRHLVRRRGQEARLRCSPMKGHSHVYWYRQLPEEGLKFMVYLQKENIIDESGMPKERFSAEFPKEGPSILRIQQVVRGDSAAYFCASSRSRQEIETQYFGPGTRLLVL.